This is a list of T cell receptor beta chains from one sample in a study of blood T cell repertoires in COVID-19. Some clones are missing from TCRdb's copy, which holds only in-frame ones; the method was immunoSEQ multiplex PCR. This table holds about 150,000 clones, more than 65% found once. The sequenced sample was peripheral blood. These receptor sequences come from a woman aged 80 or over with active or convalescent COVID-19. The CDR3 runs from the conserved cysteine through the conserved F or W. The D gene is left open where the match is weak.

J gene: TRBJ1-2; D gene: -; V gene: TRBV24-1; CDR3 protein: CATSDIGGYGYTF; CDR3 DNA: TGTGCCACCAGTGATATCGGGGGGTATGGCTACACCTTC
J gene: TRBJ2-1; D gene: -; V gene: TRBV15; CDR3 protein: CATSRVAGDTYNEQFF; CDR3 DNA: TGTGCCACCAGCAGAGTTGCGGGCGACACTTACAATGAGCAGTTCTTC
J gene: TRBJ2-1; D gene: TRBD1; V gene: TRBV18; CDR3 protein: CASSPPDRGTEQFF; CDR3 DNA: TGTGCCAGCTCACCCCCCGACAGGGGGACGGAGCAGTTCTTC
J gene: TRBJ2-1; D gene: TRBD2; V gene: TRBV18; CDR3 protein: CASSRPGTSGRSSYNEQFF; CDR3 DNA: TGTGCCAGCTCGCGGCCCGGGACTAGCGGGAGGAGTTCCTACAATGAGCAGTTCTTC
J gene: TRBJ1-1; D gene: -; V gene: TRBV5-4; CDR3 protein: CASRPDRPPATEAFF; CDR3 DNA: TGTGCCAGCAGACCAGACAGGCCCCCGGCCACTGAAGCTTTCTTT
J gene: TRBJ2-3; D gene: TRBD2; V gene: TRBV5-6; CDR3 protein: CASSPLAGSTDTQYF; CDR3 DNA: TGTGCCAGCAGCCCCTTAGCGGGGAGCACAGATACGCAGTATTTT
J gene: TRBJ1-2; D gene: TRBD1; V gene: TRBV19; CDR3 protein: CASSGGQGSIYGYTF; CDR3 DNA: TGTGCCAGTAGCGGGGGACAGGGGAGTATCTATGGCTACACCTTC
J gene: TRBJ2-5; D gene: -; V gene: TRBV7-2; CDR3 protein: CASSLAQRETQYF; CDR3 DNA: TGTGCCAGCAGCTTAGCCCAGCGAGAGACCCAGTACTTC
J gene: TRBJ2-1; D gene: TRBD2; V gene: TRBV27; CDR3 protein: CASSLLGGVGEQFF; CDR3 DNA: TGTGCCAGCAGTTTACTGGGGGGGGTAGGTGAGCAGTTCTTC
J gene: TRBJ2-7; D gene: TRBD2; V gene: TRBV3-1/TRBV3-2; CDR3 protein: CASSQQPSGRAEQYF; CDR3 DNA: TGTGCCAGCAGCCAACAACCTAGCGGGAGAGCCGAGCAGTACTTC
J gene: TRBJ1-1; D gene: TRBD1; V gene: TRBV6-2/TRBV6-3; CDR3 protein: CASSRSTGGRTEAFF; CDR3 DNA: TGTGCCAGCAGTCGATCGACAGGGGGCCGGACTGAAGCTTTCTTT
J gene: TRBJ1-1; D gene: -; V gene: TRBV5-6; CDR3 protein: CASSLDLAELNTEAFF; CDR3 DNA: TGTGCCAGCAGCTTGGATTTGGCAGAACTGAACACTGAAGCTTTCTTT
J gene: TRBJ2-1; D gene: TRBD2; V gene: TRBV24-1; CDR3 protein: CATSDPSGRAREQFF; CDR3 DNA: TGTGCCACCAGTGACCCTAGCGGGAGGGCCCGTGAGCAGTTCTTC
J gene: TRBJ1-5; D gene: TRBD1; V gene: TRBV7-6; CDR3 protein: CASSVDRGGDQPQHF; CDR3 DNA: TGTGCCAGCAGCGTGGACAGGGGAGGCGATCAGCCCCAGCATTTT
J gene: TRBJ2-7; D gene: -; V gene: TRBV10-3; CDR3 protein: CAISEVGDTWNF; CDR3 DNA: TGTGCCATCAGTGAAGTAGGGGACACATGGAACTTC
J gene: TRBJ1-3; D gene: TRBD1; V gene: TRBV28; CDR3 protein: CASSFQRTGYSGNTIYF; CDR3 DNA: TGTGCCAGCAGTTTCCAACGGACAGGATATTCTGGAAACACCATATATTTT
J gene: TRBJ1-3; D gene: TRBD1; V gene: TRBV2; CDR3 protein: CASRQGATLGNTIYF; CDR3 DNA: TGTGCCAGCCGGCAGGGGGCGACTCTAGGAAACACCATATATTTT
J gene: TRBJ2-1; D gene: TRBD2; V gene: TRBV28; CDR3 protein: CATGLAEDNEQFF; CDR3 DNA: TGTGCCACGGGACTAGCGGAAGACAATGAGCAGTTCTTC
J gene: TRBJ1-5; D gene: -; V gene: TRBV6-1; CDR3 protein: CASSEMGRYSNQPQHF; CDR3 DNA: TGTGCCAGCAGTGAAATGGGCCGATATAGCAATCAGCCCCAGCATTTT
J gene: TRBJ2-7; D gene: -; V gene: TRBV6-5; CDR3 protein: CATQGYPHEQYF; CDR3 DNA: TGTGCCACTCAGGGGTACCCCCACGAGCAGTACTTC
J gene: TRBJ2-7; D gene: -; V gene: TRBV9; CDR3 protein: CASSAEPDRAYEQYF; CDR3 DNA: TGTGCCAGCAGCGCCGAGCCCGACAGAGCCTACGAGCAGTACTTC
J gene: TRBJ2-7; D gene: -; V gene: TRBV12-3/TRBV12-4; CDR3 protein: CASSFGGEQYF; CDR3 DNA: TGTGCCAGCAGTTTTGGGGGGGAGCAGTACTTC
J gene: TRBJ1-1; D gene: -; V gene: TRBV6-5; CDR3 protein: CASRGGYTVNTEAFF; CDR3 DNA: TGTGCCAGCAGAGGGGGATACACAGTCAACACTGAAGCTTTCTTT